This TCR beta chain was found in a study of cytomegalovirus exposure and HLA in healthy donors. Regarding the study as a whole: As immune exposure information, only CMV serostatus was available.

As to this clone: The antigen is not known.

It was with 60 Vbeta and 13 Jbeta primers that the PCR ran. Method: immunoSEQ multiplex PCR; TCRdb's copy keeps in-frame clones and lacks some. Of a few hundred thousand clones listed, roughly four fifths are singletons. J gave up 0 bases and V 3 bases, and 1 base lay outside the gene matches. This CDR3 contains 14 residues. Germline V gene data show CDR1 as SNHLY and CDR2 as FYNNEI. The TCR sequence derives from a woman aged 40 to 49 in good health and CMV-seronegative. Input material: PBMCs. The rearrangement joins TRBV2 to TRBJ2-7; 8 bases map to TRBD1. The DNA for the CDR3 is TGTGCCAGCAGTGATCAGGGGGCCTCCTACGAGCAGTACTTC. Residues: CASSDQGASYEQYF. Full variable domain (rest looked up from reference TRBV2 and TRBJ2-7): EPEVTQTPSHQVTQMGQEVILRCVPISNHLYFYWYRQILGQKVEFLVSFYNNEISEKSEIFDDQFSVERPDGSNFTLKIRSTKLEDSAMYFCASSDQGASYEQYFGPGTRLTVT.